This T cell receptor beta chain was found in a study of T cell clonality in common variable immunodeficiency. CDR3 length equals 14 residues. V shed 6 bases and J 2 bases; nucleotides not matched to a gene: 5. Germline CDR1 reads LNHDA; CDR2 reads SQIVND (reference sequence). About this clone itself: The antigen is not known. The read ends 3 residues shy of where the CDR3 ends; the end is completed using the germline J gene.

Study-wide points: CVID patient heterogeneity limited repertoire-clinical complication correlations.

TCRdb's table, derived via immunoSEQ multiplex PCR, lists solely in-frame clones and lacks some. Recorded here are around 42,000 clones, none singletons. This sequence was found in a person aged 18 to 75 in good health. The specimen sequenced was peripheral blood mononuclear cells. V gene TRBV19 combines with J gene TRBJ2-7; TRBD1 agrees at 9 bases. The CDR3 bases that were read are TGTGCCAGTAGGGGGACAGGGTCTACCTACGAG. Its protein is CASRGTGSTYE. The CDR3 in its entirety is CASRGTGSTYEQYF.